The 3 T cell receptor beta chains below all came from one sample that was sequenced in a study of technical replicates of blood from a few donors. This table comes from immunoSEQ multiplex PCR, and its TCRdb copy is limited to in-frame clones, with some not included. Of about 56,000 clones listed, around 93% are singletons. Material: PBMCs. The source of these receptors is a human donor in good health. Some clones in this sample may be carry-over from other donors' samples.

The chain uses TRBV13 and TRBJ2-7, with D possibly being TRBD2 (6 bases). From germline, CDR1 is PRHDT and CDR2 FYEKMQ (reference sequence). Trimming took 3 bases from V and 7 from J, leaving 16 bases between them. The CDR3 covers 14 residues. The CDR3 spells CASSLGMRDGEQYF. The CDR3 nucleotides read TGTGCCAGCAGCTTGGGGATGCGGGACGGGGAGCAGTACTTC.

The chain links TRBV30 to TRBJ1-4, with D unresolved. Trimming left V 1 base short and J 16 bases short, with 16 bases between. Germline CDR1 GTSNPN, CDR2 SVGIG (reference sequence). The CDR3 is made up of 12 amino acids. The CDR3 is CAWSDDNQWQFF. The CDR3 region has the DNA TGTGCCTGGAGTGACGACAACCAGTGGCAGTTTTTT.

This chain connects TRBV5-1 to TRBJ1-1; 9 positions agree with TRBD1. The CDR3 extends over 15 amino acids. V lost 7 bases, J lost 8 bases, and 15 bases stayed unmatched. The V gene's germline CDR1 is SGHRS and CDR2 YFSETQ. CDR3 sequence (DNA): TGCGCCAGCGGGAGGGGACAGGGTTATAAAGAAGAAGCTTTCTTT. It translates to CASGRGQGYKEEAFF.